This TCR beta chain was retrieved from a study of blood T cell repertoires in COVID-19. On the study more broadly: Italy, Spain and the United States were the sources of the convalescent and acute COVID-19 samples. Sources were T cells, B-cell-depleted T cells, or PBMCs; the material itself was cDNA or gDNA.

Patients in Seattle were enrolled during active infection, then followed longitudinally. Per the authors' pipeline: From reference gene primer amplification, estimates of nucleated cell counts were derived. The assay was immunoSEQ multiplex PCR, and TCRdb's table has in-frame clones only and misses some. That table supplies the V and J calls and clone size; D and trimming were determined from the DNA. The sample contains approximately 320,000 clones, nearly 90% of which appear only once. The CDR3 contains 15 residues. Germline values: CDR1 LGHDT, CDR2 YNNKEL (reference sequence). The V and J ends lost 4 bases and 12 bases, in that order; junction bases with no gene match: 11.

Material for sequencing was peripheral blood. The chain employs TRBV3-1 (or the pseudogene TRBV3-2) and TRBJ2-1; TRBD2 matches 11 bases. The receptor was derived from a woman in her thirties with COVID-19, enrolled during active disease. This CDR3 reads CASSPGVAGGLRQFF. The CDR3 DNA reads as TGTGCCAGCAGCCCCGGTGTAGCGGGGGGGCTGAGGCAGTTCTTC.